This entry lists 10 T cell receptor beta chains sequenced from one sample in a study of tumor-infiltrating lymphocytes in glioblastoma multiforme. TCRB libraries came from RNA via three nested multiplex PCR rounds. TCRdb re-derived calls from the multiplex PCR reads in MiXCR, one entry per CDR3 protein. The sample has 10,000 to 15,000 distinct CDR3 sequences; around three fifths are singletons. The sample comprised brain tumor tissue. These receptors were collected from a male donor with glioblastoma.

The chain uses TRBV20-1 and TRBJ2-7; D is unresolved. This CDR3 has 13 residues. V lost 0 bases, J lost 13 bases, and 19 bases lay in between. The germline V gene has CDR1 DFQATT and CDR2 SNEGSKA (reference sequence). DNA of the CDR3: TGCAGTGCTAGAGAACAATACCCCTACGCGCAATACTTC. As protein: CSAREQYPYAQYF.

As for this clonotype: A clone one base away is much larger, so this may be a read error. The chain employs TRBV2 and TRBJ1-5, with D tentatively TRBD1 (5 bases). The V end was cut by 5 bases, the J end by 2 bases, with 19 bases between. Germline assignment: CDR1 SNHLY and CDR2 FYNNEI. CDR3 size: 17 residues. The DNA of the CDR3 is TGTGCCAGCAGTTGGGACTCCATCTCAGTAGGCAATCAGCCCCAGCATTTT. Residues: CASSWDSISVGNQPQHF. Using reference TRBV2 and TRBJ1-5 for the parts outside the CDR3, the full variable domain is EPEVTQTPSHQVTQMGQEVILRCVPISNHLYFYWYRQILGQKVEFLVSFYNNEISEKSEIFDDQFSVERPDGSNFTLKIRSTKLEDSAMYFCASSWDSISVGNQPQHFGDGTRLSIL.

This clonotype was observed once. The chain carries TRBV20-1 and TRBJ2-6, with D possibly being TRBD2 (5 bases). With 6 bases removed from V and 2 bases from J, the gap between germline ends came to 8 bases. The V gene's germline CDR1 is DFQATT and CDR2 SNEGSKA (reference sequence). This CDR3 has 13 residues. This CDR3 reads CSAGMTGANVLTF. The CDR3 DNA reads as TGCAGTGCCGGGATGACTGGGGCCAACGTCCTGACTTTC.

To note about this clonotype: This may come from a read error, since a much larger clone is one base off. The chain uses TRBV6-1 and TRBJ2-7; D gene uncertain. The CDR3 runs to 14 residues. Trimming pared 6 bases from V and 0 bases from J, leaving 12 bases between. Germline V gives CDR1 MNHNS, CDR2 SASEGT. The CDR3 nucleotides are TGTGCCAGCAGCCTTAGCCCGAGCTCCTACGAGCAGTACTTC. It is translated as CASSLSPSSYEQYF.

The J gene is TRBJ2-1, the V gene TRBV6-5; D is possibly TRBD2 (6 bases). This CDR3 has 14 residues. V was shortened by 5 bases and J by 12 bases, with 20 bases between the two germline ends. Germline CDR1 MNHEY, CDR2 SVGAGI. In nucleotides, the CDR3 is TGTGCCAGCAGTCCCAGTCCCTATAGCGGCGGGCAGTTCTTC. Translated, it gives CASSPSPYSGGQFF.

Points on this clonotype: At one of its ends the junction is not consistent with the germline gene, which may arise from a read error. The chain recombines TRBV5-4 with TRBJ1-4; TRBD1 might be the D (6 bases). CDR3 length: 15 residues. CDR1 SGHNT and CDR2 YYREEE come from the germline V gene (reference sequence). CDR3 coding DNA: TGTGCCAGCAACTTGTCGCCAGGGGCTCAGGAAAAACTGTTTTTT. The encoded protein is CASNLSPGAQEKLFF.

This rearrangement joins TRBV4-2 to TRBJ2-6; D call uncertain. The V end lost 0 bases, the J end lost 0 bases, and 6 bases lay between the germline ends. CDR1 and CDR2 from the germline V gene are LGHNA and YNFKEQ. The CDR3 runs 16 residues. CDR3 sequence (DNA): TGTGCCAGCAGCCAAGAAGGAGTCTCTGGGGCCAACGTCCTGACTTTC. It translates to CASSQEGVSGANVLTF.

J is TRBJ2-7 and V is TRBV6-2 or TRBV6-3; 9 bases align to TRBD1. There are 16 residues in the CDR3. V trimming: 9 bases; J trimming: 5 bases; junction bases outside the gene matches: 17. CDR1 is MNHEY, CDR2 SVGEGT, per germline. The CDR3 is CASGFDRDRALHEQYF. The CDR3 DNA follows: TGTGCCAGTGGCTTCGACCGGGACAGGGCCCTCCACGAGCAGTACTTC.

The chain has TRBV14 and TRBJ2-3; weak D call: TRBD2 (6 bases). The CDR3 is made up of 19 amino acids. V was cut by 0 bases and J by 2 bases, with 21 bases left in between. The germline V gene has CDR1 SGHDN and CDR2 FVKESK. The CDR3: CASSQDTPGAQGLTDTQYF. The CDR3 DNA is TGTGCCAGCAGCCAAGACACGCCCGGCGCTCAGGGACTCACAGATACGCAGTATTTT.

A remark on this clonotype: Because it lacks the conserved phenylalanine or tryptophan at the end, this CDR3 is likely a read error. The DNA is omitted, as the CDR3 cannot be located on it reliably, and the CDR3 follows TCRdb's listing. The V gene is TRBV11-2, the J gene TRBJ2-1; the table's D call of TRBD2 was not tested on the DNA. Germline V lookup: CDR1 SGHAT, CDR2 FQNNGV. Ends included, the CDR3 has 17 residues. The CDR3 protein is CASSLVPASGTYNEHLL.